Described below is a single T cell receptor (beta chain) sequence and its context. TCRdb re-called the RACE reads with MiXCR, one entry per CDR3 protein. The sample carries around 380,000 distinct CDR3 sequences, 4.5% to 7% recorded once. The sample is drawn from a study of human T cells and chemical hapten exposure. For the study at large: Patients, mostly women, had alopecia areata, alopecia totalis or alopecia universalis. Per-sample TCR yields varied mainly from small pooled library volume differences.

The time point here: pre-sensitization, week 0. Treatment of the sample: therapeutic diphenylcyclopropenone sensitization with weekly scalp DPC. There are 12 residues in the CDR3. Germline CDR1 SQVTM, CDR2 ANQGSEA. V lost 7 bases, J lost 0 bases, and 9 bases lay in between. This chain links TRBV29-1 with TRBJ1-1; D is perhaps TRBD1 (6 bases). The origin of this receptor is a woman younger than 35 with alopecia areata. Some clones in this sample may be carry-over from other donors' samples. The source material was whole blood, sampled in connection with sensitization to the hapten diphenylcyclopropenone (DPC). CDR3 sequence (DNA): TGCAGCGACAGGGACATGAACACTGAAGCTTTCTTT. Amino acid sequence: CSDRDMNTEAFF.